A single sample is the source of the 28 T cell receptor beta chains below, sequenced in a study of cytomegalovirus exposure and HLA in healthy donors (dated 2017 in TCRdb). Libraries came from the immunoSEQ multiplex PCR assay. The multiplex PCR relied on a mix of 60 forward primers for TCR Vbeta segments and 13 reverse primers for TCR Jbeta segments. As stored in TCRdb, this immuneACCESS dataset retains in-frame rearrangements with V and J assigned. A fraction of the clones does not appear; measured against another copy, unresolved V genes explain less than half of the discrepancy, and the remainder lacks a known reason. This sample is represented by under 200,000 clones; approximately 11% of them were singletons. The ten largest make up 7.8% of the sample. Material: PBMCs. These receptors were collected from a middle-aged man in good health and CMV-seropositive.

The chain employs TRBV5-1 and TRBJ2-7, with 8 bases identical to TRBD1. V gave up 5 bases and J gave up 3 bases; unmatched junction bases: 13. Germline-derived CDR1 and CDR2 are SGHRS and YFSETQ. The CDR3 totals 16 residues. The CDR3 coding sequence is TGCGCCAGCAGTTCCCTCCAGGGGGCTGGTTTCTACGAGCAGTACTTC. Residues: CASSSLQGAGFYEQYF.

The rearrangement links TRBV25-1 to TRBJ2-7; the D gene could be TRBD1 or TRBD2 (6 bases each). The CDR3 is made up of 13 amino acids. CDR1 is MGHDK, CDR2 SYGVNS, per germline. Trimming left V 6 bases short and J 7 bases short, with 16 bases between. Here the CDR3 DNA reads TGTGCCAGCAGGGGCCCGGGGGCGGGGGAGCAGTACGTC. Its translation: CASRGPGAGEQYV.

Only a few counts were recorded for this clone. The rearrangement uses TRBV19 and TRBJ1-5; D remains unclear. The germline CDR1 and CDR2 sequences are LNHDA and SQIVND (reference sequence). Trimming left V 10 bases short and J 7 bases short, with 20 bases between. CDR3 length: 14 residues. In DNA form, the CDR3 reads TGTGCCACCCGCCCGGGGAGGGAGGGACAGCCCCAGCATTTT. Its protein is CATRPGREGQPQHF. Full variable domain (rest looked up from reference TRBV19 and TRBJ1-5): DGGITQSPKYLFRKEGQNVTLSCEQNLNHDAMYWYRQDPGQGLRLIYYSQIVNDFQKGDIAEGYSVSREKKESFPLTVTSAQKNPTAFYLCATRPGREGQPQHFGDGTRLSIL.

This chain uses TRBV13 with TRBJ2-7; tentatively, D is TRBD1 (5 bases). Germline lookup yields CDR1 PRHDT and CDR2 FYEKMQ (reference sequence). V was trimmed by 3 bases and J by 0 bases, leaving 15 bases between them. This CDR3 is 16 amino acids long. The DNA for the CDR3 is TGTGCCAGCAGCTTCATAGGACAAAGCAGCTCCTACGAGCAGTACTTC. It encodes CASSFIGQSSSYEQYF.

V is TRBV11-2 and J is TRBJ1-5, with D perhaps matching TRBD1 (5 bases). The CDR3 totals 15 residues. The germline V and J ends were trimmed by 5 bases and 3 bases, with 14 bases remaining between them. Germline V gene data show CDR1 as SGHAT and CDR2 as FQNNGV. In DNA form, the CDR3 reads TGTGCCAGCAGCCCCGGACACCAAATCAATCAGCCCCAGCATTTT. Translated, it gives CASSPGHQINQPQHF.

The chain combines TRBV11-3 with TRBJ1-1; D is possibly TRBD1 (6 bases). V lost 5 bases to trimming and J lost 8 bases, with 12 bases between them. This CDR3 comprises 12 residues. CDR1 is SGHNT and CDR2 is YENEEA in the germline V gene. The CDR3: CASSPRTAEAFF. The CDR3 coding sequence is TGTGCCAGCAGCCCCCGGACAGCCGAAGCTTTCTTT.

This clone was recorded a few times. The gene calls are TRBV7-8 and TRBJ1-2, with D maybe TRBD1 (6 bases). The CDR3 runs 16 residues. V was pared by 4 bases and J by 4 bases, with 19 bases between. CDR1 is SGHVS and CDR2 is FQNEAQ in the germline V gene. The CDR3 bases are TGTGCCAGCAGCTCGGGTACGACAGGATTGGGCTATGGCTACACCTTC. Residues: CASSSGTTGLGYGYTF.

This clone was observed a few times. For the CDR3, the DNA is TGTGCCAGCAGCCCTTTGACGGCAGGTCCCGGGGAGCTGTTTTTT. This gives the protein CASSPLTAGPGELFF. The chain combines TRBV11-3 with TRBJ2-2; D is uncertain. The V gene lost 5 bases and the J gene lost 6 bases, with 16 bases spanning the gap. The CDR3 sequence is 15 residues long. The germline V gene has CDR1 SGHNT and CDR2 YENEEA.

This sequence joins TRBV6-1 and TRBJ1-2, with 7 positions matching TRBD1. J was trimmed by 6 bases and V by 5 bases; bases with no gene match: 6. The CDR3 runs to 13 residues. Germline assignment: CDR1 MNHNS and CDR2 SASEGT. CDR3 in DNA: TGTGCCAGCAGTCTTACAGGGGAGCATGGCTACACCTTC. Protein: CASSLTGEHGYTF.

The chain employs TRBV2 and TRBJ1-2; possible D gene TRBD1, 5 bases. This CDR3 region has 13 residues. Germline V gene lookup returns CDR1 SNHLY and CDR2 FYNNEI. Trimming shortened V by 5 bases and J by 8 bases, and 15 bases separated the two germline ends. The CDR3 DNA is TGTGCCAGCAGTAGAGAGGCAGGGCGAGGCTACACCTTC. Amino acid sequence: CASSREAGRGYTF.

The table lists this clone with a few counts. The chain couples TRBV2 to TRBJ1-4, with 8 bases lining up with TRBD1. Germline CDR1 and CDR2: SNHLY and FYNNEI. The V gene end was trimmed by 5 bases and the J gene end by 4 bases; junction bases not matched to a gene: 3. This CDR3 comprises 14 residues. CDR3 sequence reads: CASSRDRINEKLFF. The CDR3 DNA reads TGTGCCAGCAGTCGGGACAGGATTAATGAAAAACTGTTTTTT.

This clone has only a few counts. The J gene is TRBJ1-2, the V gene TRBV28, with D possibly TRBD1 on 6 matching bases. This CDR3 is 13 amino acids long. V lost 7 bases and J 4 bases, leaving 13 bases between the germline ends. Germline CDR1 is MDHEN and CDR2 is SYDVKM. CDR3 region: CASNPDRFYGYTF. The CDR3 nucleotides read TGTGCCAGCAACCCCGACAGGTTCTATGGCTACACCTTC.

V is TRBV10-1 and J is TRBJ1-1; no clear D gene. This CDR3 contains 13 residues. Per the germline V gene, CDR1 is WNHNN and CDR2 is SYGVQD (reference sequence). Between the trimmed V and J ends, which lost 6 bases and 2 bases, there was a span of 10 bases. DNA of the CDR3: TGCGCCAGCAGCCAAAAGCAAAACACTGAAGCTTTCTTT. Its translation: CASSQKQNTEAFF.

The chain recombines TRBV28 with TRBJ1-5; perhaps TRBD1 as D (6 bases). This CDR3 has 14 residues. CDR1 and CDR2 from the germline V gene are MDHEN and SYDVKM. V was pared by 7 bases and J by 6 bases, with 16 bases between. The CDR3 bases are TGTGCCAGCATTCAAGGGGGGGCAGGTCAGCCCCAGCATTTT. It translates to CASIQGGAGQPQHF.

V and J are TRBV2 and TRBJ2-2, with D maybe TRBD1 (5 bases). The CDR3 has 14 residues. Germline lookup yields CDR1 SNHLY and CDR2 FYNNEI. V shed 6 bases and J shed 3 bases, with 11 bases lying between them. CDR3 in amino acids: CASRVTRDTGELFF. The CDR3 DNA follows: TGTGCCAGCAGGGTCACCAGGGACACCGGGGAGCTGTTTTTT.

This clone was seen more than once but under ten times. V gene TRBV30 combines with J gene TRBJ2-3, with 8 bases identical to TRBD1. Germline trimming cut 5 bases from V and 0 bases from J; bases unmatched to any gene: 13. CDR1 is GTSNPN and CDR2 is SVGIG in the germline V gene (reference sequence). This CDR3 has 17 amino acids. CDR3 bases: TGTGCCTGGGCCGAGGGACAGGCTTCGTTGAGCACAGATACGCAGTATTTT. Its translation is CAWAEGQASLSTDTQYF. Full variable domain (remainder filled in from reference TRBV30 and TRBJ2-3): SQTIHQWPATLVQPVGSPLSLECTVEGTSNPNLYWYRQAAGRGLQLLFYSVGIGQISSEVPQNLSASRPQDRQFILSSKKLLLSDSGFYLCAWAEGQASLSTDTQYFGPGTRLTVL.

This clone was observed a few times. The chain couples TRBV15 to TRBJ1-2; D uncertain. V was clipped by 0 bases and J by 8 bases, with 19 bases between them. CDR1 and CDR2 from the germline V gene are LNHNV and YYDKDF (reference sequence). CDR3 size: 16 residues. CDR3 DNA: TGTGCCACCAGCAGAGACTCGGGCTCCCGGGGTCAAGGCTACACCTTC. It encodes CATSRDSGSRGQGYTF.

This sequence joins TRBV5-4 and TRBJ1-1; 7 bases are a match to TRBD1. The CDR3 consists of 13 residues. CDR1 and CDR2 (germline): SGHNT, YYREEE (reference sequence). J lost 0 bases, V lost 4 bases, and 0 bases had no gene match. The CDR3 nucleotides are TGTGCCAGCAGCCAGGGGGTGAACACTGAAGCTTTCTTT. The encoded protein is CASSQGVNTEAFF.

This clone was picked up a small number of times. V gene TRBV6-5 combines with J gene TRBJ2-4, with a tentative D call TRBD1 (5 bases). CDR1 and CDR2 (germline): MNHEY, SVGAGI. The CDR3 runs to 14 residues. Trimming removed 6 bases at V and 0 bases at J, with 9 bases between. The CDR3 spells CASRRTTAKNIQYF. The CDR3 DNA follows: TGTGCCAGCAGGCGGACAACAGCCAAAAACATTCAGTACTTC.

As concerns this clone: Germline is not matched at one junction end, which may reflect a read error. At the DNA level, this CDR3 is encoded by other sequences in the same sample as well. The genes are TRBV5-6 and TRBJ1-1; D uncertain. Germline CDR1 and CDR2: SGHDT and YYEEEE. CDR3 size: 15 residues. The CDR3 spells CASSLGVTMNTEAFF. In nucleotides, the CDR3 is TGTGCCAGCAGCTTGGGGGTGACTATGAACACTGAAGCCTTCTTT.

This chain connects TRBV7-2 to TRBJ2-1; 9 bases fit TRBD2. The germline gives CDR1 SGHTA, CDR2 FQGNSA. V was pared by 5 bases and J by 13 bases, with 12 bases of the junction left unmatched. The CDR3 totals 14 residues. DNA for the CDR3: TGTGCCAGCAGCGCCCACGGAGCGGGGGGTGACCAGTTCTTC. Protein product: CASSAHGAGGDQFF.

The chain uses TRBV28 and TRBJ1-2, with TRBD1 matching 11 bases. In germline, CDR1 is MDHEN, CDR2 SYDVKM. V gave up 6 bases and J gave up 4 bases; unmatched junction bases: 7. The length of the CDR3 is 15 residues. The chain's CDR3 is CASSRGTGGGYGYTF. The CDR3 coding sequence is TGTGCCAGCAGCCGTGGGACAGGGGGTGGCTATGGCTACACCTTC.

This clone has only a few counts. The chain joins TRBV29-1 to TRBJ1-1, with 9 bases that match TRBD1. The V gene end was trimmed by 4 bases and the J gene end by 6 bases; junction bases not matched to a gene: 6. In germline, CDR1 is SQVTM, CDR2 ANQGSEA. This CDR3 region has 13 residues. CDR3 sequence reads: CSVAGTGFSEAFF. Here the CDR3 DNA reads TGCAGCGTTGCAGGGACAGGGTTTTCTGAAGCTTTCTTT.

This clone was found a few times. The chain combines TRBV13 with TRBJ2-5; D is ambiguous. Between the trimmed V and J ends, which lost 5 bases and 2 bases, there was a span of 12 bases. This CDR3 has 14 amino acids. CDR1 and CDR2 (germline): PRHDT, FYEKMQ (reference sequence). CDR3: CASSLRLRQETQYF. CDR3 bases: TGTGCCAGCAGCCTAAGACTCCGTCAAGAGACCCAGTACTTC.

CDR3 sequence reads: CASSLGAREGGYTF. The CDR3 DNA follows: TGTGCCAGCAGCTTAGGAGCCCGGGAAGGTGGCTACACCTTC. The chain joins TRBV11-2 to TRBJ1-2; D remains ambiguous. Germline-derived CDR1 and CDR2 are SGHAT and FQNNGV. V was cut by 1 base and J by 7 bases, with 13 bases left in between. The CDR3 length is 14 residues.

This clone was observed a few times. The rearrangement uses TRBV20-1 and TRBJ2-3; no clear D. Germline values: CDR1 DFQATT, CDR2 SNEGSKA (reference sequence). The CDR3 contains 11 residues. The CDR3 protein is CSYGDTDTQYF. The DNA for the CDR3 is TGCAGCTACGGTGACACAGATACGCAGTATTTT.

This clone appeared a few times. V usage is TRBV7-7 and J usage is TRBJ2-5; 7 bases agree with TRBD2. Germline V gene lookup returns CDR1 SSHAT and CDR2 FNYEAQ (reference sequence). The V segment lost 1 base and the J segment 5 bases; nucleotides outside the gene matches: 1. The CDR3 is 13 amino acids. The CDR3 nucleotides read TGTGCCAGCAGCTTAGTTAGCGGGGAGACCCAGTACTTC. The encoded protein is CASSLVSGETQYF.

The chain combines TRBV9 with TRBJ2-3; tentative D call: TRBD2 (6 bases). This CDR3 has 16 residues. V dropped 0 bases and J dropped 3 bases, with 14 bases sitting between them. CDR1 and CDR2 from the germline V gene are SGDLS and YYNGEE. This chain's CDR3 is CASSVGARGGTDTQYF. In nucleotides, the CDR3 is TGTGCCAGCAGCGTAGGGGCGCGGGGCGGGACAGATACGCAGTATTTT.